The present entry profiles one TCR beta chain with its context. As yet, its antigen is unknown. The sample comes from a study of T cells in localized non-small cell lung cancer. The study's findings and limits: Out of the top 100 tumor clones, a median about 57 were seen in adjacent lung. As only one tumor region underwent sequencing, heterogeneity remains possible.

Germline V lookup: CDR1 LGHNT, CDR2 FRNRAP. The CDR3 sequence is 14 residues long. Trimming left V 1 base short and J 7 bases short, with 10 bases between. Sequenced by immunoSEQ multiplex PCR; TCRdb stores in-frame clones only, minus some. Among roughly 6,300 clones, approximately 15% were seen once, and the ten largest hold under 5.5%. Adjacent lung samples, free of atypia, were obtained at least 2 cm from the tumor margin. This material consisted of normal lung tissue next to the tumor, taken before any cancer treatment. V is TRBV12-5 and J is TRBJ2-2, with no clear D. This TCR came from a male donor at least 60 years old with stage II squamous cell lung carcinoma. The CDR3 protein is CASGLGLSRGELFF. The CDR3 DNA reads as TGTGCTAGTGGTTTGGGGCTGAGCCGCGGGGAGCTGTTTTTT.